Below, 23 T cell receptor beta chains from the same sample are listed, as sequenced in a study of blood T cell repertoires in COVID-19. The data were produced by immunoSEQ multiplex PCR, yet TCRdb's version contains in-frame clones alone and is incomplete. This repertoire shows about 48,000 clones, 80% to 90% found once; its top ten account for 2.5% to 3%. The sequenced material came from peripheral blood. The source is a woman of 80 years or more with acute or convalescent COVID-19.

The chain is built from TRBV11-3 and TRBJ2-3; 8 positions agree with TRBD2. The CDR3 covers 14 residues. CDR1 is SGHNT, CDR2 YENEEA, per germline. With 3 bases clipped from V and 1 base from J, the junction kept 0 bases outside the gene matches. CDR3 sequence: CASSLRGGTDTQYF. The DNA for the CDR3 is TGTGCCAGCAGCTTGCGGGGGGGCACAGATACGCAGTATTTT.

The chain links TRBV19 to TRBJ1-1; D unresolved. Germline assignment: CDR1 LNHDA and CDR2 SQIVND (reference sequence). The CDR3 has 15 residues. V was trimmed by 5 bases and J by 1 base, leaving 14 bases between them. The CDR3 DNA reads as TGTGCCAGTAGTCCCCGGGATAGAAGGAACACTGAAGCTTTCTTT. Amino acid sequence: CASSPRDRRNTEAFF.

The chain combines TRBV21-1 with TRBJ2-5; the table's D call, TRBD1, has no DNA check behind it. TRBV21-1 represents a pseudogene. The CDR3 is 19 amino acids. The CDR3 bases are TGTGCCAGCAGCAAACGATGGATAGAAAAACGGGACAGCCAAGAGACCCAGTACTTC. It specifies CASSKRWIEKRDSQETQYF.

This clone was seen more than once but under ten times. The chain carries TRBV2 and TRBJ1-5; 9 positions match TRBD1. V was pared by 6 bases and J by 2 bases, with 2 bases of the junction left unmatched. From germline, CDR1 is SNHLY and CDR2 FYNNEI. This CDR3 region has 14 residues. CDR3 sequence (DNA): TGTGCCAGCAGCAGGGACAGGGGCAATCAGCCCCAGCATTTT. Amino acids: CASSRDRGNQPQHF.

This rearrangement joins TRBV24-1 to TRBJ2-5, with TRBD2 matching over 12 bases. CDR1 and CDR2 from the germline V gene are KGHDR and SFDVKD. CDR3 size: 16 residues. The junction had 5 bases not matched to a gene; V was cut back by 3 bases and J by 4 bases. CDR3: CATSDPLAGGRETQYF. Written as DNA, the CDR3 is TGTGCCACCAGTGATCCCCTAGCGGGGGGGAGAGAGACCCAGTACTTC.

This clone was observed a handful of times. The V gene is TRBV6-5, the J gene TRBJ1-1; D unclear. Germline V gene data show CDR1 as MNHEY and CDR2 as SVGAGI. Trimming pared 7 bases from V and 5 bases from J, leaving 20 bases between. The CDR3 sequence is 15 residues long. The CDR3 coding sequence is TGTGCCAGCACCCCAGCAGACCGGGCGGGGACTGAAGCTTTCTTT. This encodes CASTPADRAGTEAFF.

This rearrangement joins TRBV12-3 or TRBV12-4 to TRBJ1-4; D is perhaps TRBD1 (5 bases). V lost 6 bases to trimming and J lost 14 bases, with 19 bases between them. This CDR3 is built from 13 residues. The CDR3 region has the DNA TGTGCCAGCAGGGGGTCCGGGGGGGTAGGGCTGTTTTTT. Its protein is CASRGSGGVGLFF.

V and J are TRBV5-1 and TRBJ2-2, with D possibly matching TRBD1 (6 bases). CDR1 SGHRS and CDR2 YFSETQ come from the germline V gene. This CDR3 is 16 amino acids long. The V end was cut by 4 bases, the J end by 1 base, with 14 bases between. The CDR3 nucleotides are TGCGCCAGCAGCCTCAGGGGCCCGGAGAACACCGGGGAGCTGTTTTTT. As protein: CASSLRGPENTGELFF.

The chain couples TRBV7-6 to TRBJ1-1; D is ambiguous. The CDR3 extends over 14 amino acids. With 1 base removed from V and 2 bases from J, the gap between germline ends came to 8 bases. From germline, CDR1 is SGHVS and CDR2 FNYEAQ. The chain's CDR3 is CASSLGGINTEAFF. Written as DNA, the CDR3 is TGTGCCAGCAGCTTAGGAGGGATTAACACTGAAGCTTTCTTT.

CDR3 in amino acids: CASRDRGAYGYTF. The CDR3 DNA reads TGTGCCAGCAGGGACAGGGGGGCCTATGGCTACACCTTC. This rearrangement joins TRBV2 to TRBJ1-2, with TRBD1 matching 10 bases. This CDR3 is built from 13 residues. Trimming took 6 bases from V and 4 from J; bases not matched to a gene: 2. Germline V CDR1 and CDR2: SNHLY, FYNNEI.

The V gene is TRBV5-6, the J gene TRBJ2-6; D perhaps matches TRBD2 (5 bases). This CDR3 comprises 16 residues. V was trimmed by 2 bases and J by 1 base, leaving 10 bases between them. CDR1 is SGHDT and CDR2 is YYEEEE in the germline V gene. Here the CDR3 DNA reads TGTGCCAGCAGCTTAGGACGGACTTCTGGGGCCAACGTCCTGACTTTC. Its protein product is CASSLGRTSGANVLTF.

Only a few counts were recorded for this clone. The chain recombines TRBV6-1 with TRBJ1-4, with TRBD1 matching 10 bases. The junction had 10 bases not matched to a gene; V was cut back by 4 bases and J by 8 bases. Germline V gene sequence: CDR1 MNHNS, CDR2 SASEGT. There are 16 residues in the CDR3. CDR3 amino acids: CASSAIRGQGNEKLFF. The CDR3 bases are TGTGCCAGCAGTGCTATTAGGGGACAGGGGAACGAAAAACTGTTTTTT.

The chain employs TRBV30 and TRBJ2-5, with a tentative D call TRBD2 (5 bases). Germline CDR1 reads GTSNPN; CDR2 reads SVGIG (reference sequence). CDR3 size: 13 residues. Trimming left V 2 bases short and J 5 bases short, with 12 bases between. The CDR3 loop reads CAWSQDRGETQYF. The CDR3 coding sequence is TGTGCCTGGAGTCAGGACCGCGGGGAGACCCAGTACTTC.

J is TRBJ1-5 and V is TRBV10-1; TRBD1 agrees at 9 bases. Unmatched junction bases numbered 4, after V lost 6 bases and J lost 4 bases. The CDR3 is 14 amino acids. CDR1 WNHNN and CDR2 SYGVQD come from the germline V gene (reference sequence). The chain's CDR3 is CASRVDRGNQPQHF. Here the CDR3 DNA reads TGCGCCAGCAGGGTCGACAGGGGGAATCAGCCCCAGCATTTT.

This chain links TRBV7-8 with TRBJ1-5, with D possibly TRBD1 on 5 matching bases. V lost 1 base and J lost 3, with 7 bases in between. The CDR3 consists of 14 residues. Germline V CDR1 and CDR2: SGHVS, FQNEAQ. In DNA, the CDR3 is TGTGCCAGCAGCTTAGGGGGCCTCAATCAGCCCCAGCATTTT. This gives the protein CASSLGGLNQPQHF.

This chain connects TRBV2 to TRBJ2-1, with 12 positions matching TRBD2. The CDR3 sequence is 18 residues long. Germline values: CDR1 SNHLY, CDR2 FYNNEI. V shed 5 bases and J 2 bases; nucleotides not matched to a gene: 10. The CDR3 sequence: CASSPGLAGGPTYNEQFF. The DNA of the CDR3 is TGTGCCAGCAGTCCGGGCCTAGCGGGGGGGCCCACCTACAATGAGCAGTTCTTC.

V gene TRBV5-8 combines with J gene TRBJ1-5; 7 bases map to TRBD1. Germline V lookup: CDR1 SGHTS, CDR2 YDEGEE. CDR3 length: 18 amino acids. V shed 0 bases and J 5 bases; nucleotides not matched to a gene: 14. The CDR3 loop reads CASSLGWGVGGGHQPQHF. CDR3 sequence (DNA): TGTGCCAGCAGCTTGGGCTGGGGGGTCGGAGGGGGCCATCAGCCCCAGCATTTT.

The chain uses TRBV27 and TRBJ1-2; 7 bases map to TRBD1. V lost 8 bases and J lost 1; bases outside the gene matches: 16. The germline V gene has CDR1 MNHEY and CDR2 SMNVEV (reference sequence). CDR3 length equals 17 residues. CDR3: CASGASYLGQLNYGYTF. The CDR3 DNA follows: TGTGCCAGCGGTGCATCCTACTTGGGACAGCTTAACTATGGCTACACCTTC.

Only one count was recorded for this clone. J is TRBJ1-1 and V is TRBV7-9; TRBD1 matches 9 bases. The CDR3 runs 16 residues. Germline loops: CDR1 SEHNR, CDR2 FQNEAQ (reference sequence). The junction had 6 bases not matched to a gene; V was cut back by 0 bases and J by 4 bases. CDR3 nucleotides: TGTGCCAGCAGCTTAGCGGGACAGGGAGGCGGCACTGAAGCTTTCTTT. It is translated as CASSLAGQGGGTEAFF.

The chain is built from TRBV27 and TRBJ2-6, with 7 positions matching TRBD1. Germline CDR1 MNHEY, CDR2 SMNVEV (reference sequence). The ends lost 2 bases at V and 0 bases at J; junction bases unmatched: 10. The length of the CDR3 is 19 residues. DNA for the CDR3: TGTGCCAGCAGTTTAAGACAGGGTCCCCTTTACTCTGGGGCCAACGTCCTGACTTTC. Its protein is CASSLRQGPLYSGANVLTF. Filled out from reference TRBV27 and TRBJ2-6, the complete variable domain reads EAQVTQNPRYLITVTGKKLTVTCSQNMNHEYMSWYRQDPGLGLRQIYYSMNVEVTDKGDVPEGYKVSRKEKRNFPLILESPSPNQTSLYFCASSLRQGPLYSGANVLTFGAGSRLTVL.

CDR3 nucleotide sequence: TGTGCCAGCAGCCAAGTACGAGGCGGCTACACCTTC. This gives the protein CASSQVRGGYTF. The rearrangement uses TRBV4-2 and TRBJ1-2; D gene ambiguous. Trimming stripped 1 base from V and 8 bases from J, with 8 bases between. Per the germline V gene, CDR1 is LGHNA and CDR2 is YNFKEQ. The CDR3 runs to 12 residues.

V and J are TRBV15 and TRBJ1-2; D not certain. V was shortened by 0 bases and J by 7 bases, with 12 bases between the two germline ends. The CDR3 spans 14 residues. Germline V gives CDR1 LNHNV, CDR2 YYDKDF (reference sequence). CDR3 loop: CATSRDAQSFGYTF. The CDR3 DNA follows: TGTGCCACCAGCAGAGACGCACAGTCTTTTGGCTACACCTTC.

The J gene is TRBJ2-3, the V gene TRBV28; 13 nucleotides agree with TRBD2. CDR1 is MDHEN, CDR2 SYDVKM, per germline. This CDR3 comprises 15 residues. Trimming at V came to 4 bases and at J to 6 bases, leaving 4 bases not matched to a gene. CDR3 sequence reads: CASSSGLAGEDTQYF. CDR3 in DNA: TGTGCCAGCAGTTCTGGACTAGCGGGGGAGGATACGCAGTATTTT.